A selection of T cell receptor beta chains follows, all from one sample in a study of technical replicates of blood from several donors. Clones were read by immunoSEQ multiplex PCR, and TCRdb kept only the in-frame ones, dropping some. Found here are 60,000 to 80,000 clones, 70% to 90% of them singletons; the top ten hold approximately 4.9%. The specimen was PBMCs. Source of these receptors: a human donor in good health. Some clones in this sample may be carry-over from other donors' samples. Both conserved end residues are part of each CDR3. The order of the fields is J gene, V gene, clone size, D gene, CDR3 protein, CDR3 DNA. D genes are given only for firm matches. Only part of the rows carry a size: once, few, many, or a class if the clone is expanded.

>TRBJ1-2|TRBV5-1|-|TRBD1
CASSFLTGEGGYTF
TGCGCCAGCAGCTTTTTGACAGGGGAGGGTGGCTACACCTTC
>TRBJ1-4|TRBV27|-|-
CASSFRQGRGKLFF
TGTGCCAGCAGTTTTCGCCAGGGTCGTGGAAAACTGTTTTTT
>TRBJ2-1|TRBV5-4|-|-
CASSLGREREQFF
TGTGCCAGCAGCTTGGGGCGGGAACGTGAGCAGTTCTTC
>TRBJ1-2|TRBV25-1|-|-
CANNDRPLRPF
TGTGCCAACAACGACAGGCCCTTACGCCCATTC
>TRBJ2-7|TRBV9|once|TRBD2
CASSPRGIAGGPYEQYF
TGTGCCAGCAGCCCCCGTGGAATAGCGGGAGGCCCCTACGAGCAGTACTTC
>TRBJ2-1|TRBV2|-|TRBD2
CASSLGLAGAEQFF
TGTGCCAGCAGTTTGGGACTAGCGGGAGCAGAGCAGTTCTTC
>TRBJ2-2|TRBV5-4|few|-
CASSSLLTSTGELFF
TGTGCCAGCAGCTCGCTACTGACTAGCACCGGGGAGCTGTTTTTT
>TRBJ1-2|TRBV6-1|few|TRBD1
CASSELGTGTSGYTF
TGTGCCAGCAGTGAACTAGGGACAGGGACAAGTGGCTACACCTTC
>TRBJ1-1|TRBV4-1|few|-
CASSHLPGQSRDTEAFF
TGCGCCAGCAGCCATCTCCCAGGACAGTCGAGGGACACTGAAGCTTTCTTT
>TRBJ2-3|TRBV27|-|TRBD1
CASSLWDRVTDTQYF
TGTGCCAGCAGTTTATGGGACAGGGTGACAGATACGCAGTATTTT
>TRBJ2-7|TRBV5-1|-|-
CASSLEGRGYEGQYF
TGCGCCAGCAGCTTGGAAGGCAGGGGCTACGAGGGGCAGTACTTC
>TRBJ1-4|TRBV5-5|once|TRBD1
CASKPGQGIDEKLFF
TGTGCCAGCAAGCCGGGACAGGGGATTGATGAAAAACTGTTTTTT
>TRBJ2-2|TRBV7-8|-|-
CASSSLGAAGNTGELFF
TGTGCCAGCAGCTCCCTCGGGGCAGCGGGGAACACCGGGGAGCTGTTTTTT
>TRBJ2-1|TRBV27|-|-
CASSSNRVHEQFF
TGTGCCAGCAGTTCCAACAGGGTCCATGAGCAGTTCTTC
>TRBJ2-1|TRBV15|-|-
CATSRESPPGGEQFF
TGTGCCACCAGCAGAGAATCCCCACCAGGAGGCGAGCAGTTCTTC
>TRBJ2-3|TRBV7-3|-|-
CASSLIAGVGTDTQYF
TGTGCCAGCAGCTTAATAGCCGGAGTAGGAACAGATACGCAGTATTTT
>TRBJ2-7|TRBV6-5|-|TRBD2
CASSLLAGTAYEQYF
TGTGCCAGCAGTTTACTAGCGGGAACTGCCTACGAGCAGTACTTC
>TRBJ1-2|TRBV5-4|-|TRBD1
CASSSGIRGNYGYTF
TGTGCCAGCAGCTCCGGAATCAGGGGGAACTATGGCTACACCTTC
>TRBJ1-5|TRBV19|once|-
CASSGLGESQPQHF
TGTGCCAGTAGTGGGCTAGGGGAATCACAGCCCCAGCATTTT
>TRBJ1-3|TRBV30|-|-
CAWIKGNSGNTIYF
TGTGCCTGGATTAAGGGGAACTCTGGAAACACCATATATTTT
>TRBJ2-4|TRBV9|-|-
CASSVYRVSRKLAKNIQYF
TGTGCCAGCAGCGTATACAGGGTCAGTCGGAAACTAGCCAAAAACATTCAGTACTTC
>TRBJ1-1|TRBV7-3|-|TRBD1
CASSPLGTGNTEAFF
TGTGCCAGCAGCCCGTTGGGGACAGGGAACACTGAAGCTTTCTTT
>TRBJ2-2|TRBV9|-|TRBD2
CASSVVAGVGTGELFF
TGTGCCAGCAGCGTAGTTGCGGGAGTTGGAACCGGGGAGCTGTTTTTT
>TRBJ1-2|TRBV29-1|-|TRBD1
CSVLKDRAFGYTF
TGCAGCGTTCTCAAGGACAGGGCCTTTGGCTACACCTTC
>TRBJ2-1|TRBV5-6|-|-
CASSLFSGEAYNEQFF
TGTGCCAGCAGCTTGTTTTCGGGAGAGGCCTACAATGAGCAGTTCTTC
>TRBJ2-3|TRBV4-2|-|TRBD2
CASSHSSGGTDTQYF
TGTGCCAGCAGCCACTCTAGCGGGGGCACAGATACGCAGTATTTT
>TRBJ1-3|TRBV7-6|-|-
CASSETFGLSGNTIYF
TGTGCCAGCAGCGAAACATTTGGACTTTCTGGAAACACCATATATTTT
>TRBJ2-7|TRBV4-3|-|-
CASSQVRGGPYEQYF
TGCGCCAGCAGCCAAGTTAGGGGAGGCCCCTACGAGCAGTACTTC
>TRBJ2-3|TRBV12-5|once|-
CASGLVLGDTQYF
TGTGCTAGTGGTTTGGTACTTGGAGATACGCAGTATTTT
>TRBJ1-1|TRBV18|-|-
CASSWQQGNTEAFF
TGTGCCAGCTCATGGCAACAGGGGAACACTGAAGCTTTCTTT
>TRBJ2-5|TRBV5-1|-|TRBD2
CASSVSGVPETQYF
TGCGCCAGCAGCGTGAGCGGGGTTCCAGAGACCCAGTACTTC
>TRBJ1-2|TRBV2|-|-
CASSETGGGSGYTF
TGTGCCAGCAGTGAAACGGGGGGCGGGTCTGGCTACACCTTC
>TRBJ2-7|TRBV6-1|-|-
CASSNRVDSYEQYF
TGTGCCAGCAGCAACAGGGTCGACTCCTACGAGCAGTACTTC
>TRBJ1-6|TRBV19|-|-
CASSIVGQPNSPLHF
TGTGCCAGTAGTATAGTCGGACAGCCGAATTCACCCCTCCACTTT
>TRBJ2-3|TRBV5-1|-|-
CASREQTSTDTQYF
TGCGCCAGCAGAGAGCAGACTAGCACAGATACGCAGTATTTT
>TRBJ1-2|TRBV6-5|-|-
CASISPRGYGYTF
TGTGCCAGCATATCCCCACGGGGGTATGGCTACACCTTC
>TRBJ2-7|TRBV5-1|-|TRBD1
CASSLGGTGGSEQYF
TGCGCCAGCAGCTTGGGGGGGACAGGGGGCTCCGAGCAGTACTTC
>TRBJ2-1|TRBV7-3|-|TRBD2
CASSPTSGGAPEQFF
TGTGCCAGCAGCCCTACTAGCGGGGGGGCCCCTGAGCAGTTCTTC
>TRBJ2-1|TRBV4-3|-|-
CASSQWQSQANEQFF
TGCGCCAGCAGCCAATGGCAGTCGCAGGCCAATGAGCAGTTCTTC
>TRBJ1-3|TRBV7-9|few|-
CASSPRFRVNGGNTIYF
TGTGCCAGCAGCCCTAGGTTCAGGGTAAATGGTGGAAACACCATATATTTT
>TRBJ1-6|TRBV2|-|TRBD1
CASSLRRDRGNSPLHF
TGTGCCAGCAGCCTAAGGAGGGACAGGGGGAATTCACCCCTCCACTTT
>TRBJ2-7|TRBV5-1|-|TRBD2
CASSQTSGNGYEQYF
TGCGCCAGCAGCCAAACTAGCGGGAATGGATACGAGCAGTACTTC
>TRBJ1-5|TRBV19|-|-
CASSSTGYSNQPQHF
TGTGCCAGTAGTTCTACAGGTTATAGCAATCAGCCCCAGCATTTT
>TRBJ2-1|TRBV4-1|-|TRBD2
CASSQDSVYGGNEQFF
TGCGCCAGCAGCCAAGATAGTGTCTACGGGGGGAATGAGCAGTTCTTC
>TRBJ1-5|TRBV30|-|TRBD1
CAWSVTGASNQPQHF
TGTGCCTGGAGTGTGACAGGGGCTAGCAATCAGCCCCAGCATTTT
>TRBJ2-3|TRBV5-6|-|-
CASSHGTADFSTDTQYF
TGTGCCAGCAGCCACGGGACTGCAGACTTTAGCACAGATACGCAGTATTTT
>TRBJ1-3|TRBV30|-|-
CAWSIEGNTIYF
TGTGCCTGGAGTATAGAGGGAAACACCATATATTTT